The 20 T cell receptor beta chains below were found in one sample sequenced in a study of cytomegalovirus exposure and HLA in healthy donors (dated by TCRdb to 2015 to 2018). The library was obtained by the immunoSEQ multiplex PCR assay. For the multiplex PCR, a mixture combining 60 forward primers for TCR Vbeta segments and 13 reverse primers for TCR Jbeta segments was used. The clones in this table, taken by TCRdb from immuneACCESS, are in-frame only. Not every clone is retained; where verified, under half of the shortfall comes from an unresolved V gene, and the cause of the rest is unknown. The sample includes some 110,000 clones, with roughly 70% observed a single time. Around 2.6% of the sample is in the top ten clones. The sample was PBMCs. These receptors came from a male donor in good health and CMV-seropositive.

This clone showed up just a few times. V is TRBV19 and J is TRBJ2-5, with 8 bases identical to TRBD2. The V gene end was trimmed by 3 bases and the J gene end by 4 bases; junction bases not matched to a gene: 13. Per germline, CDR1 LNHDA and CDR2 SQIVND (reference sequence). The CDR3 covers 17 residues. DNA for the CDR3: TGTGCCAGTAGTATTGCGGGGGGCGCAGAAATGGGAGAGACCCAGTACTTC. Residues: CASSIAGGAEMGETQYF.

The chain recombines TRBV6-4 with TRBJ2-2; TRBD1 might be the D (5 bases). The CDR3 sequence is 17 residues long. Germline V gene data show CDR1 as MRHNA and CDR2 as SNTAGT. V dropped 0 bases and J dropped 5 bases, with 16 bases sitting between them. The CDR3 reads CASSDSGLGAETGELFF. The CDR3 DNA sequence: TGTGCCAGCAGTGACTCTGGCTTAGGGGCGGAAACCGGGGAGCTGTTTTTT.

The CDR3 spells CASSQVYGSQPQHF. The CDR3 DNA reads as TGCGCCAGCAGCCAGGTATACGGGAGTCAGCCCCAGCATTTT. The chain links TRBV4-1 to TRBJ1-5, with D unclear. V shed 3 bases and J shed 6 bases, with 12 bases lying between them. This CDR3 is 14 amino acids long. CDR1 is MGHRA, CDR2 YSYEKL, per germline.

The gene calls are TRBV5-1 and TRBJ1-1, with D possibly TRBD1 on 5 matching bases. Trimming removed 0 bases from V and 0 bases from J, with 9 bases in between. Germline values: CDR1 SGHRS, CDR2 YFSETQ. The CDR3 is 15 residues long. The CDR3 loop is CASSLADNLNTEAFF. The CDR3 DNA is TGCGCCAGCAGCTTGGCGGACAACCTGAACACTGAAGCTTTCTTT.

The V gene is TRBV4-1, the J gene TRBJ2-1, with 13 bases matching TRBD2. The CDR3 length is 17 residues. The V gene end was trimmed by 4 bases and the J gene end by 5 bases; junction bases not matched to a gene: 8. Germline V gene sequence: CDR1 MGHRA, CDR2 YSYEKL. The DNA of the CDR3 is TGCGCCAGCAGCCGCGGACTAGCGGGAGACGGGGACAATGAGCAGTTCTTC. Residues: CASSRGLAGDGDNEQFF.

V and J are TRBV2 and TRBJ2-7; 9 nucleotides agree with TRBD1. V lost 5 bases and J lost 4; bases outside the gene matches: 6. The CDR3 spans 14 residues. Germline V gene lookup returns CDR1 SNHLY and CDR2 FYNNEI. The CDR3 sequence: CASSSGTGWYEQYF. CDR3 bases: TGTGCCAGCAGTTCCGGGACAGGGTGGTACGAGCAGTACTTC.

Concerning this clone itself: Sequence at one end of the junction differs from germline and may be a read error. The chain uses TRBV11-2 and TRBJ2-5; 9 bases line up with TRBD2. Germline V gene sequence: CDR1 SGHAT, CDR2 FQNNGV. This CDR3 spans 14 amino acids. The CDR3 reads CASTLAGDGETQYF. The CDR3 DNA sequence: TGTGCCAGCACCTTAGCGGGGGACGGGGAGACCCAGTACTTC.

This clone was recorded a few times. The chain employs TRBV6-6 and TRBJ2-2, with 7 bases that match TRBD2. This CDR3 has 16 residues. V lost 7 bases, J lost 5 bases, and 13 bases stayed unmatched. The germline V gene has CDR1 MNHNY and CDR2 SVGAGI (reference sequence). In nucleotides, the CDR3 is TGTGCCAGCACGTCCCGGGCGGGAGTGAAGACCGGGGAGCTGTTTTTT. The encoded protein is CASTSRAGVKTGELFF.

This clone was counted a few times. J is TRBJ2-1 and V is TRBV27, with D tentatively TRBD2 (5 bases). CDR1 is MNHEY and CDR2 is SMNVEV in the germline V gene (reference sequence). Trimming took 2 bases from V and 8 from J, leaving 22 bases between them. The CDR3 has 17 residues. The CDR3 spells CASSLGVGMQVSHEQFF. Here the CDR3 DNA reads TGTGCCAGCAGTTTAGGGGTCGGGATGCAGGTATCCCATGAGCAGTTCTTC.

The chain is built from TRBV13 and TRBJ2-3; 14 bases match TRBD2. After removal of 5 bases from V and 0 bases from J, the junction contained 22 bases not matched to a gene. The CDR3 contains 23 residues. From germline, CDR1 is PRHDT and CDR2 FYEKMQ (reference sequence). This CDR3 is CASSPGTSGGLLGEILSTDTQYF. The CDR3 nucleotides are TGTGCCAGCAGCCCCGGGACTAGCGGGGGCTTACTGGGGGAAATCCTTAGCACAGATACGCAGTATTTT.

The V and J genes are TRBV10-3 and TRBJ2-7, with 16 bases aligning to TRBD2. Losses at the gene ends were 5 bases for V and 9 bases for J; bases not matched to a gene: 4. The CDR3 is made up of 14 amino acids. Germline values: CDR1 ENHRY, CDR2 SYGVKD. The CDR3 coding sequence is TGTGCCATCAGTAAGGGACTAGCGGGAGGGGGGCAGTACTTC. Translating it yields CAISKGLAGGGQYF.

This clone was counted between two and nine times. The CDR3 DNA reads as TGTGCCAGCAGCATAACCGCGGGACAGGGTTTGTTCGAGCAGTACTTC. Its translation: CASSITAGQGLFEQYF. The chain couples TRBV7-9 to TRBJ2-7; 9 nucleotides align to TRBD1. J was trimmed by 6 bases and V by 5 bases; bases with no gene match: 14. CDR1 SEHNR and CDR2 FQNEAQ come from the germline V gene (reference sequence). The CDR3 contains 16 residues.

The V call is TRBV19, the J call TRBJ2-5; 10 bases are a match to TRBD2. The CDR3 extends over 17 amino acids. V shed 2 bases, J shed 3 bases, and the junction held 9 bases outside the gene matches. Germline values: CDR1 LNHDA, CDR2 SQIVND (reference sequence). CDR3 nucleotide sequence: TGTGCCAGTAGTATAACCCGAGGGACTAGCGCTAAAGAGACCCAGTACTTC. This sequence encodes CASSITRGTSAKETQYF.

This chain uses TRBV7-2 with TRBJ2-5; 7 nucleotides align to TRBD1. Germline V gene data show CDR1 as SGHTA and CDR2 as FQGNSA. CDR3 size: 14 residues. Germline trimming cut 6 bases from V and 2 bases from J; bases unmatched to any gene: 6. Written as DNA, the CDR3 is TGTGCCAGCAGAGACGGGACAGCACAAGAGACCCAGTACTTC. This gives the protein CASRDGTAQETQYF.

This clone occurred once. The V and J genes are TRBV28 and TRBJ2-7; D ambiguous. This CDR3 has 13 amino acids. Trimming removed 6 bases from V and 4 bases from J, with 13 bases in between. Germline CDR1 is MDHEN and CDR2 is SYDVKM. CDR3 DNA sequence: TGTGCCAGCAGCCTAGACCACGAATACGAGCAGTACTTC. It encodes CASSLDHEYEQYF.

The rearrangement uses TRBV9 and TRBJ2-3; 8 bases are shared with TRBD2. V gave up 1 base and J gave up 2 bases; unmatched junction bases: 6. The germline gives CDR1 SGDLS, CDR2 YYNGEE. This CDR3 is built from 16 residues. The chain's CDR3 is CASSVYAGGYTDTQYF. DNA for the CDR3: TGTGCCAGCAGCGTATATGCGGGGGGATACACAGATACGCAGTATTTT.

CDR3 sequence: CASSSLQGAGNTIYF. CDR3 coding DNA: TGTGCCAGCAGTTCCCTACAGGGGGCCGGGAACACCATATATTTT. The chain is built from TRBV27 and TRBJ1-3; 9 positions match TRBD1. V shed 4 bases and J 7 bases; nucleotides not matched to a gene: 8. The germline CDR1 and CDR2 sequences are MNHEY and SMNVEV (reference sequence). There are 15 residues in the CDR3.

The table lists this clone with a count of one. This chain connects TRBV6-5 to TRBJ2-7; TRBD1 aligns across 7 bases. Germline trimming cut 6 bases from V and 3 bases from J; bases unmatched to any gene: 5. From germline, CDR1 is MNHEY and CDR2 SVGAGI. The CDR3 length is 13 residues. CDR3 coding DNA: TGTGCCAGCAGCCGACAGGGAAGCTACGAGCAGTACTTC. The encoded protein is CASSRQGSYEQYF.

This chain joins TRBV5-6 and TRBJ2-1, with TRBD2 identical over 9 bases. After removal of 4 bases from V and 0 bases from J, the junction contained 5 bases not matched to a gene. Germline CDR1 SGHDT, CDR2 YYEEEE. The CDR3 is made up of 16 amino acids. The CDR3 spells CASSSSGGYSYNEQFF. In DNA, the CDR3 is TGTGCCAGCAGCAGTAGCGGGGGTTACTCCTACAATGAGCAGTTCTTC.

The chain uses TRBV30 and TRBJ2-1, with TRBD2 matching 8 bases. Germline V gene data show CDR1 as GTSNPN and CDR2 as SVGIG (reference sequence). The V gene end was trimmed by 5 bases and the J gene end by 9 bases; junction bases not matched to a gene: 6. The CDR3 extends over 12 amino acids. The CDR3 coding sequence is TGTGCCTGGGGGGGACTAGAAACTGAGCAGTTCTTC. Its translation is CAWGGLETEQFF.